Shown below are 10 T cell receptor beta chains from a single sample sequenced in a study of blood T cell repertoires in COVID-19. The protocol was immunoSEQ multiplex PCR, while the TCRdb copy is restricted to in-frame clones and leaves out a portion. The data show around 140,000 clones, about 88% seen once. The specimen was peripheral blood. Receptor source: a human donor with COVID-19, enrolled during active disease. The donor label of this sample is uncertain.

The chain uses TRBV10-1 and TRBJ2-7, with D maybe TRBD1 (5 bases). V dropped 0 bases and J dropped 0 bases, with 9 bases sitting between them. Germline CDR1 is WNHNN and CDR2 is SYGVQD (reference sequence). The CDR3 is 15 amino acids. The CDR3 bases are TGCGCCAGCAGTGAGTCCAGGACATTCTCCTACGAGCAGTACTTC. Translation: CASSESRTFSYEQYF.

The chain uses TRBV13 and TRBJ2-1; 11 nucleotides align to TRBD2. The CDR3 runs to 19 residues. The J segment lost 7 bases and the V segment lost 5 bases, leaving 19 bases of the junction unmatched. The germline V gene encodes CDR1 PRHDT and CDR2 FYEKMQ (reference sequence). CDR3: CASSPFRVAGGRFANEQFF. Here the CDR3 DNA reads TGTGCCAGCAGCCCCTTTAGGGTAGCGGGGGGGCGCTTTGCGAATGAGCAGTTCTTC.

V and J are TRBV2 and TRBJ2-5, with TRBD2 matching over 13 bases. Germline lookup yields CDR1 SNHLY and CDR2 FYNNEI. V was pared by 6 bases and J by 2 bases, with 6 bases of the junction left unmatched. The CDR3 has 16 amino acids. In DNA, the CDR3 is TGTGCCAGCAGGCAAAGGACTAGCGGGGGACAAGAGACCCAGTACTTC. Translating it yields CASRQRTSGGQETQYF. The full variable domain, rest sourced from reference TRBV2 and TRBJ2-5, is EPEVTQTPSHQVTQMGQEVILRCVPISNHLYFYWYRQILGQKVEFLVSFYNNEISEKSEIFDDQFSVERPDGSNFTLKIRSTKLEDSAMYFCASRQRTSGGQETQYFGPGTRLLVL.

V and J are TRBV6-4 and TRBJ2-1, with D possibly being TRBD1 (5 bases). The germline V gene encodes CDR1 MRHNA and CDR2 SNTAGT. The CDR3 is 15 amino acids. V was trimmed by 2 bases and J by 10 bases, leaving 18 bases between them. In DNA form, the CDR3 reads TGTGCCAGCAGTGACGATTTCGGGCAGGGTAGGGAGCAGTTCTTC. Its protein is CASSDDFGQGREQFF.

The chain joins TRBV24-1 to TRBJ2-1; 9 positions match TRBD2. Germline-derived CDR1 and CDR2 are KGHDR and SFDVKD. CDR3 length equals 16 residues. Unmatched junction bases numbered 5, after V lost 0 bases and J lost 6 bases. The CDR3 DNA reads as TGTGCCACCAGTGATTTGGGTCGGCGGGAGGGCAATGAGCAGTTCTTC. This codes for CATSDLGRREGNEQFF.

The CDR3 sequence: CASSPEGGEHQETQYF. In DNA form, the CDR3 reads TGTGCCAGCAGCCCCGAGGGGGGGGAGCACCAAGAGACCCAGTACTTC. The genes are TRBV13 and TRBJ2-5, with D perhaps TRBD2 (7 bases). The V gene's germline CDR1 is PRHDT and CDR2 FYEKMQ (reference sequence). The CDR3 is 16 amino acids. The V end lost 5 bases, the J end lost 0 bases, and 16 bases lay between the germline ends.

This clone was counted only a few times. V usage is TRBV27 and J usage is TRBJ1-4, with D maybe TRBD1 (5 bases). The germline V gene encodes CDR1 MNHEY and CDR2 SMNVEV (reference sequence). Trimming stripped 4 bases from V and 0 bases from J, with 12 bases between. This CDR3 comprises 16 residues. For the CDR3, the DNA is TGTGCCAGCAGTTCCAGGGAGGGTGCAACTAATGAAAAACTGTTTTTT. This translates into CASSSREGATNEKLFF.

This rearrangement joins TRBV15 to TRBJ1-1, with D hard to call. Trimming left V 4 bases short and J 1 base short, with 4 bases between. The CDR3 contains 12 residues. Germline values: CDR1 LNHNV, CDR2 YYDKDF (reference sequence). The CDR3 DNA sequence: TGTGCCACCAGCAACAGGAACACTGAAGCTTTCTTT. Protein product: CATSNRNTEAFF.

V is TRBV30 and J is TRBJ1-4; tentative D call: TRBD1 (5 bases). Germline V lookup: CDR1 GTSNPN, CDR2 SVGIG (reference sequence). Trimming took off 2 bases at V and 5 bases at J, with 12 bases between the two ends. The CDR3 is 14 amino acids. The CDR3 DNA reads as TGTGCCTGGAGTAAGGGGTCACTAAATGAAAAACTGTTTTTT. It is translated as CAWSKGSLNEKLFF.

This chain links TRBV14 with TRBJ2-1, with 7 bases that match TRBD1. Germline CDR1 is SGHDN and CDR2 is FVKESK. J was trimmed by 6 bases and V by 4 bases; bases with no gene match: 9. CDR3 length: 15 residues. In nucleotides, the CDR3 is TGTGCCAGCAGCCCACTCGACAGGGCGGGCAATGAGCAGTTCTTC. It specifies CASSPLDRAGNEQFF.